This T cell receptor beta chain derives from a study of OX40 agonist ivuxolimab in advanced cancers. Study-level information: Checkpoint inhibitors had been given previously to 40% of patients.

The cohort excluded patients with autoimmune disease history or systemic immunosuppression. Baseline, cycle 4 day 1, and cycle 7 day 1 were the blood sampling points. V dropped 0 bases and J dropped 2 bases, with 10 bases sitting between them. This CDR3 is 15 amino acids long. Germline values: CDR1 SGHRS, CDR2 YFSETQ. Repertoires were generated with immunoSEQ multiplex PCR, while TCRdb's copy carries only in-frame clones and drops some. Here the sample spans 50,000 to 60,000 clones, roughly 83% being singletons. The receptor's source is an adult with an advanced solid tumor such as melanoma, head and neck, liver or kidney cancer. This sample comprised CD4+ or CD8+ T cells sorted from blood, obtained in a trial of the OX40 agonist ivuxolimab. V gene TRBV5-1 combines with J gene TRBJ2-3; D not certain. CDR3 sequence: CASSLVGRTTDTQYF. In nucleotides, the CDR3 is TGCGCCAGCAGCTTGGTCGGACGGACCACAGATACGCAGTATTTT.